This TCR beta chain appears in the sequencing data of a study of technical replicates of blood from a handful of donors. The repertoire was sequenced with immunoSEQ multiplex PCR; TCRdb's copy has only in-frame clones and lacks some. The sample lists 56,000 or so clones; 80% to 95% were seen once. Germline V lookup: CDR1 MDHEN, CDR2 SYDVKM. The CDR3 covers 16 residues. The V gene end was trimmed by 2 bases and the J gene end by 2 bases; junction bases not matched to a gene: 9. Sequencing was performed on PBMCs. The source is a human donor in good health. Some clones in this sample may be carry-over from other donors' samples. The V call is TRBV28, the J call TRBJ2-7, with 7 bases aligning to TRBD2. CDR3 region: CASSLTPLAAPYEQYF. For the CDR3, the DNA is TGTGCCAGCAGTTTAACCCCTCTAGCGGCACCCTACGAGCAGTACTTC.